These 13 T cell receptor beta chains were all obtained from the same sample, sequenced in a study of T cell responses to AZD1222 COVID-19 vaccine. TCRdb keeps only in-frame clones here, not all; method: immunoSEQ multiplex PCR. This sample has around 80,000 clones, with around 90% found just once. The sequenced sample was peripheral blood, obtained 28 days after the second AZD1222 dose. All receptors derive from an adult who received the AZD1222 COVID-19 vaccine.

The V gene is TRBV30, the J gene TRBJ1-5, with 9 positions matching TRBD1. Per the germline V gene, CDR1 is GTSNPN and CDR2 is SVGIG (reference sequence). V shed 3 bases, J shed 6 bases, and the junction held 6 bases outside the gene matches. CDR3 length: 14 residues. Here the CDR3 reads CAWSPGQGIQPQHF. Written as DNA, the CDR3 is TGTGCCTGGAGCCCTGGACAGGGGATTCAGCCCCAGCATTTT.

The chain couples TRBV10-3 to TRBJ1-2, with D unclear. Trimming pared 4 bases from V and 3 bases from J, leaving 12 bases between. This CDR3 is 14 amino acids long. Germline loops: CDR1 ENHRY, CDR2 SYGVKD. The DNA of the CDR3 is TGTGCCATCAGTGCCGGAGAAGGTGACTATGGCTACACCTTC. Its protein is CAISAGEGDYGYTF.

Concerning this clone: Within the sample, other DNA sequences also encode this same CDR3. The V call is TRBV12-3 or TRBV12-4, the J call TRBJ1-5; the D is unclear. Between the trimmed V and J ends, which lost 3 bases and 6 bases, there was a span of 6 bases. The CDR3 loop spans 12 amino acids. For the CDR3, the DNA is TGTGCCAGCAGTTTTTCAGGTCAGCCCCAGCATTTT. This encodes CASSFSGQPQHF.

The gene calls are TRBV10-3 and TRBJ1-6; D unclear. The CDR3 length is 12 residues. Germline CDR1 is ENHRY and CDR2 is SYGVKD. Trimming removed 4 bases at V and 7 bases at J, with 5 bases between. CDR3 loop: CAISGLNSPLHF. CDR3 DNA: TGTGCCATCAGTGGGCTAAATTCACCCCTCCACTTT.

The chain has TRBV30 and TRBJ1-1, with D perhaps TRBD1 (5 bases). V lost 2 bases and J lost 5, with 12 bases in between. Germline lookup yields CDR1 GTSNPN and CDR2 SVGIG (reference sequence). The CDR3 sequence is 13 residues long. CDR3 region: CAWSLGVRTEAFF. The DNA of the CDR3 is TGTGCCTGGAGTCTAGGGGTTCGGACTGAAGCTTTCTTT. Full variable domain (missing parts from reference TRBV30 and TRBJ1-1): SQTIHQWPATLVQPVGSPLSLECTVEGTSNPNLYWYRQAAGRGLQLLFYSVGIGQISSEVPQNLSASRPQDRQFILSSKKLLLSDSGFYLCAWSLGVRTEAFFGQGTRLTVV.

The chain uses TRBV5-5 and TRBJ1-1, with D unresolved. The CDR3 is 15 amino acids. CDR1 is SGHKS, CDR2 YYEKEE, per germline (reference sequence). Trimming shortened V by 0 bases and J by 4 bases, and 13 bases separated the two germline ends. The CDR3 coding sequence is TGTGCCAGCAGCTTGGCCCCCAGGTTTCGCACTGAAGCTTTCTTT. This gives the protein CASSLAPRFRTEAFF.

This clone occurred once. The J gene is TRBJ2-3, the V gene TRBV25-1, with D perhaps matching TRBD2 (6 bases). The germline V gene encodes CDR1 MGHDK and CDR2 SYGVNS. The CDR3 contains 13 residues. V gave up 4 bases and J gave up 8 bases, with 13 bases separating them. Written as DNA, the CDR3 is TGTGCCAGCAGTGGTACCATGGGGGGTACGCAGTATTTT. Amino acid sequence: CASSGTMGGTQYF.

The chain couples TRBV10-3 to TRBJ2-7; 7 bases line up with TRBD1. CDR3 length: 12 residues. The trim removed 6 bases at V and 7 bases at J, leaving 6 bases unmatched. The germline gives CDR1 ENHRY, CDR2 SYGVKD. As DNA, the CDR3 is TGTGCCATCAGAAACAGGGGTCAAGAGCAGTACTTC. Translated, it gives CAIRNRGQEQYF.

The DNA for the CDR3 is TGCGCCAGCAGCCAGAGTCCGGGACAGGGGGAAAGAATGAACACCGGGGAGCTGTTTTTT. This encodes CASSQSPGQGERMNTGELFF. The rearrangement uses TRBV4-1 and TRBJ2-2; 11 nucleotides agree with TRBD1. The J segment lost 1 base and the V segment lost 3 bases, leaving 13 bases of the junction unmatched. The CDR3 runs to 20 residues. Germline-derived CDR1 and CDR2 are MGHRA and YSYEKL.

The rearrangement links TRBV27 to TRBJ2-1, with 7 bases fitting TRBD2. The CDR3 covers 15 residues. CDR1 MNHEY and CDR2 SMNVEV come from the germline V gene (reference sequence). Trimming removed 5 bases from V and 2 bases from J; junction bases left unmatched: 6. CDR3 sequence reads: CASSTSAQAYNEQFF. The CDR3 nucleotides read TGTGCCAGCAGTACTAGCGCCCAAGCCTACAATGAGCAGTTCTTC.

The gene calls are TRBV2 and TRBJ1-2, with TRBD1 identical over 8 bases. V lost 3 bases, J lost 8 bases, and 5 bases stayed unmatched. This CDR3 is built from 13 residues. Looked up from germline, CDR1 is SNHLY and CDR2 is FYNNEI. DNA for the CDR3: TGTGCCAGCAGTGACAGGGGGCGAAGCGGCTACACCTTC. It codes for CASSDRGRSGYTF.

The rearrangement joins TRBV27 to TRBJ1-5; D gene ambiguous. The germline V gene has CDR1 MNHEY and CDR2 SMNVEV (reference sequence). The V gene lost 5 bases and the J gene lost 0 bases, with 2 bases spanning the gap. The CDR3 contains 12 residues. DNA for the CDR3: TGTGCCAGCAGTCATAGCAATCAGCCCCAGCATTTT. Protein: CASSHSNQPQHF.

V usage is TRBV2 and J usage is TRBJ2-2, with D uncertain. This CDR3 is 13 amino acids long. The germline CDR1 and CDR2 sequences are SNHLY and FYNNEI. V lost 6 bases to trimming and J lost 5 bases, with 10 bases between them. CDR3 nucleotide sequence: TGTGCCAGCAGGGGAAAAGGAACCGGGGAGCTGTTTTTT. Translation: CASRGKGTGELFF.